Here is one T cell receptor beta chain with its context. The data belong to a study of blood T cell repertoires in COVID-19. The V and J ends lost 1 base and 8 bases, in that order; junction bases with no gene match: 6. The length of the CDR3 is 13 residues. CDR1 is SQVTM and CDR2 is ANQGSEA in the germline V gene. Authors' processing steps: Estimation of nucleated cell counts was performed using reference gene primer amplification. This table comes from immunoSEQ multiplex PCR, and its TCRdb copy is limited to in-frame clones, with some not included. The V and J calls and clone size were taken over from that table, and D and trimming were inferred from the DNA. The repertoire has under 350,000 clones, approximately 86% of them found once; the top ten carry about 2.7%. Residents of 24 US areas, aged about 18 to 89 years, made up the participants. Each participant's cohort was designated according to participant-reported clinical history.

This receptor was obtained from a woman aged 18-29 years who had recovered from COVID-19. V usage is TRBV29-1 and J usage is TRBJ1-2; TRBD1 aligns across 8 bases. Sequencing was done on a sample of PBMCs or T cells enriched from blood (not recorded which). The CDR3 sequence is CSVEGQGARGYTF. The DNA for the CDR3 is TGCAGCGTTGAAGGGCAGGGGGCTCGGGGCTACACCTTC.